This is a list of T cell receptor beta chains from one sample in a study of cytomegalovirus exposure and HLA in healthy donors. TCRdb's table, derived via immunoSEQ multiplex PCR, lists solely in-frame clones and lacks some. Of 150,000 to 200,000 clones in the sample, approximately 85% are singletons; the top ten hold roughly 8.8%. Source material: PBMCs. These receptors all stem from a man between 18 and 29 years old in good health and CMV-seropositive. CDR3s include the opening cysteine and the closing phenylalanine or tryptophan. A D gene is named only where the DNA matches it firmly. Size is stated for part of the rows, as once, few or many counts, or as a class when the clone is expanded.

j_gene,v_gene,d_gene,abundance,CDR3nt,CDR3aa
TRBJ1-2,TRBV9,NA,once,TGTGCCAGCAGGCAGGCAGGGAACTATGGCTACACCTTC,CASRQAGNYGYTF
TRBJ2-5,TRBV11-2,NA,NA,TGTGCCAGTGCCTGGGGGGGCCACGAGACCCAGTACTTC,CASAWGGHETQYF
TRBJ1-5,TRBV27,NA,NA,TGTGCCAGCAGGACGGGAAGCCAGCCCCAGCATTTT,CASRTGSQPQHF
TRBJ2-4,TRBV6-1,NA,NA,TGTGCCAGCAGACCCCCGGCGGAAAACATTCAGTACTTC,CASRPPAENIQYF
TRBJ2-1,TRBV7-7,TRBD2,NA,TGTGCCAGCAGCTTAGAGAAGCGGGGGGTTGGGGAGCAGTTCTTC,CASSLEKRGVGEQFF
TRBJ1-6,TRBV9,NA,NA,TGTGCCAGCAGCTCAAAAGGGACTTATAATTCACCCCTCCACTTT,CASSSKGTYNSPLHF
TRBJ2-3,TRBV10-3,TRBD1,NA,TGTGCCACCGGGACAGGGGGCACAGATACGCAGTATTTT,CATGTGGTDTQYF
TRBJ1-1,TRBV18,TRBD1,NA,TGTGCCAGCTCACCACTGGACAGGCCTATGAACACTGAAGCTTTCTTT,CASSPLDRPMNTEAFF
TRBJ1-1,TRBV6-5,TRBD1,few,TGTGCCAGCAGGGGGACAGGGTCTGAAGCTTTCTTT,CASRGTGSEAFF
TRBJ2-7,TRBV19,NA,NA,TGTGCCAGTAGCCCCCCGGGGTTTAAGCAGTCCTTC,CASSPPGFKQSF
TRBJ2-1,TRBV28,NA,NA,TGTGCCAGCTCCCCCGTGGCTTTTGAGGCCTACAATGAGCAGTTCTTC,CASSPVAFEAYNEQFF
TRBJ1-1,TRBV7-2,TRBD1,NA,TGTGCCAGCAGCTTATTCGGACAGGCACTTAATGAAGCTTTCTTT,CASSLFGQALNEAFF
TRBJ2-3,TRBV2,TRBD2,NA,TGTGCCAGTACTAGCGGGGGAACAGATACGCAGTATTTT,CASTSGGTDTQYF
TRBJ1-1,TRBV19,NA,few,TGTGCCAGTAGTATTAGTCCGCAGGGTGAAGCTTTCTTT,CASSISPQGEAFF
TRBJ2-7,TRBV5-1,TRBD1,NA,TGCGCCAGCAGCTTGGGAGGGGACAGGGAGTGGAGAGAGCAGTACTTC,CASSLGGDREWREQYF